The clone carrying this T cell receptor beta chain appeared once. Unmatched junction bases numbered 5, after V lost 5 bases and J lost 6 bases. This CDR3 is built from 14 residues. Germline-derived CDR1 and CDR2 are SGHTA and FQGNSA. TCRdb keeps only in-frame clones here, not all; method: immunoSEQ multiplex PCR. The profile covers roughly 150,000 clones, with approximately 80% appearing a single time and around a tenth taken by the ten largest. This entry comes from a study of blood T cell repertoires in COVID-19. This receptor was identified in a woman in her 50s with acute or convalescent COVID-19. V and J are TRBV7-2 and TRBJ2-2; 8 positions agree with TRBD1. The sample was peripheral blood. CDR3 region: CASSPTGAPGELFF. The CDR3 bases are TGTGCCAGCAGCCCGACAGGGGCTCCCGGGGAGCTGTTTTTT.